This TCR beta chain was captured by sequencing in a study of cytomegalovirus exposure and HLA in healthy donors (dated by TCRdb to the late 2010s). Concerning the study at large: An earlier analysis of some 600 of the donors reported roughly 300 Gb of sequence data and 117 million unique TCR beta sequences obtained from around 190 million T cells. About 300 gigabases of sequencing data and tens of millions of unique TCR sequences were included in an early release covering about 600 HLA-typed donors. Among the roughly 400 genotyped donors, about 85% belonged to the genetic ancestry cluster associated with self-reported Caucasian donors. The aim of the study was to test whether cataloging public T cell receptors could identify signatures of past pathogen exposure. Using immunosequencing, the study profiled T cell repertoires from around 680 subjects and related those repertoires to cytomegalovirus serostatus. In addition to the first cohort of around 670 subjects, a separate validation cohort of 120 different subjects was used. To predict cytomegalovirus infection status, the study combined high-throughput TCR immunosequencing, statistical association of individual TCRs with disease status, and machine learning. In a later analysis, previously published TCR beta repertoires from some 640 donors were re-analyzed and high-resolution HLA genotyping was added so that TCR occurrence patterns could be studied. The later analysis used no new phenotypic data to find candidate immune exposures, relying instead on TCR beta sequences and their occurrence across donors. An earlier analysis of more than 450 of the donors used high-throughput TCR beta sequencing to judge whether each TCR beta V gene segment behaved as functional or pseudogenic. Donor age, sex, ethnicity and CMV serostatus were compiled together with the repertoire data. In a later genetic analysis, genome-wide SNP genotypes for about 55% of the roughly 700 donors were used, and that subset was treated as a discovery cohort. Every repertoire in the discovery cohort had been generated on one and the same sequencing platform. HLA typing covered class I and class II loci at four-digit resolution. The number of typed donors differed by locus: about 620-630 for A, B, C, DRB1 and DQB1; 500 to 550 for DQA1; over 600 for DPA1; and about 450 for DPB1. Four to six DR-DQ haplotypes were handled as single units for association and clustering, since linkage in the cohort was strong. On average, around 240,000 unique TCR beta nucleotide sequences were sequenced per donor among about 400 genotyped donors of the cohort, with roughly 18% of those sequences being non-productive.

Results the study describes overall, beyond this receptor: Immune exposure information for the cohort was limited to CMV serostatus. Three of the identified cytomegalovirus-associated TCR beta chains were confirmed in vitro to be specific for cytomegalovirus antigens. Correlated functional status among segregating V segments might be attributable to linkage disequilibrium, but an unknown experimental factor could not be ruled out. In this cohort, only TCR beta chains were sequenced, and detectable features were limited by the absence of alpha or paired-chain data. According to the authors, the approach could potentially be generalized to other disease states and immunological phenotypes. The classifier was reported to diagnose cytomegalovirus status with high specificity and sensitivity in both the original and validation cohorts. Because counts were too low, seventeen rarely observed V segments, including chromosome 9 orphons, were excluded from the earlier analysis of under 650 of the donors. Compared with equally common non-associated chains, HLA-associated TCR beta chains in a later analysis were more clonally expanded and had lower generation probabilities. Because some donors lacked HLA typing at each locus, the association tests relied only on the typed subset. Some IMGT-functional V segments, including TRBV6-2 and TRBV6-3, could not be told apart with the 87-base-pair reads, so those segments were excluded. A total of some 180 TCR beta chains were listed by the study as associated with cytomegalovirus. Most TCR sequences were observed very rarely across donors, whereas some public TCRs were present in many individuals. In a later analysis, the rate of TCR association differed among HLA loci, with DRB1 alleles having the most associated TCRs and HLA-C alleles having the fewest. Assigning TCR associations to individual alleles was difficult when HLA alleles, especially DR and DQ, strongly co-occurred. Specific HLA alleles were associated with 18,000 or so TCR beta sequences at a false discovery rate of 0.05 in a later analysis. A cluster of highly shared sequence variants was judged likely to be a technical artifact of the sequencing pipeline. A later genetic analysis reported fewer N-insertions in productive TCRs among donors in an Asian-associated ancestry cluster than the roughly 640-donor mean. An association between a missense DCLRE1C variant and V-gene and J-gene trimming of TCR beta chains was found in a later genetic analysis and replicated in an independent cohort. In a later analysis, several top co-occurrence clusters were reported to appear linked to parvovirus B19, influenza, CMV and Epstein-Barr virus. A further reported finding was that TCR beta sequences accurately predicted the HLA-A and HLA-B alleles for most subjects in the first cohort. The presence/absence analyses assumed that sequencing depth was roughly uniform across donors, and that assumption may not be true. In a later analysis, most CMV-associated TCR beta chains were found to appear HLA-restricted, with HLA associations seemingly driven largely by CMV exposure. An earlier analysis of around 500 of the donors showed that most TCR beta V segments appeared in productive rearrangements either about 90% or about 30% of the time, which broadly matched IMGT annotations.

Preparation of the library involved the immunoSEQ multiplex PCR assay. A mixture of 60 forward primers for TCR Vbeta segments and 13 reverse primers for TCR Jbeta segments was used in the multiplex PCR. The CDR3 region of rearranged TCR beta genes was amplified from genomic DNA with a multiplex PCR assay. The Illumina HiSeq System was used to sequence the amplified TCR beta libraries as 87-base-pair reads. On the authors' methods: In a later analysis, tens of millions of unique TCR beta chains were counted across the approximately 640 repertoires, and approximately 11 million of these chains were shared by at least two donors. A nearest-neighbor algorithm error-corrected the raw reads and collapsed the reads into unique sequences, merging closely related sequences to remove PCR and sequencing errors. CDR3 sequences were aligned to IMGT reference sequences to assign V, D and J gene segments. For a sequence to be retained, a match of at least six nucleotides to both a V gene segment and a J gene segment was required. A rearrangement counted as productive if the CDR3 had no stop codons and remained in frame with V and J, and every other rearrangement counted as non-productive. Following IMGT convention, CDR3 was defined as the stretch from the second conserved V-encoded cysteine to the conserved J-encoded phenylalanine. In an earlier analysis of around 600 of the donors, sequences lacking an unambiguous match to a single V gene segment were excluded. In an earlier analysis of about 590 of the donors, a V segment was called functional when productive rearrangements were above 56.7%, and segregating when the standard deviation between donors exceeded 5%. A statistical classification framework was developed to diagnose cytomegalovirus status using the catalog of TCR beta chain sequences. V and J gene assignment, in a later analysis, came from comparing TCR nucleotide sequences with IMGT/GENE-DB human TR gene sequences. Using the TCRdist pipeline, a later analysis assigned CDR3 sequences along with most-parsimonious VDJ recombination scenarios. A later analysis defined each TCR beta chain by its CDR3 amino acid sequence plus V-gene family, and excluded reads lacking a unique V-gene family. As a way to deal with suspected cross-contamination and a sequencing artifact, a later analysis dropped roughly 600 nucleotide sequences that were highly shared and had low generation probability. For each public chain, a later analysis derived a clonal expansion index from normalized ranks of inferred template counts within each repertoire. In a later analysis, generation probabilities were computed with a VDJ recombination model fitted to out-of-frame rearrangements, and the resulting probabilities were checked against IGoR. In a later analysis, hypergeometric tests were used to score TCR-TCR, TCR-HLA and TCR-CMV co-occurrence, with a repertoire-size bias correction applied to TCR pairs. False discovery rates were estimated in a later analysis by permuting HLA or CMV assignments 20 times. A later analysis grouped co-occurring TCRs with DBSCAN, adding TCRdist sequence similarity when clustering within HLA-allele-positive subsets. Repertoires with fewer than 30,000 or more than 120,000 public chains were left out of co-occurrence clustering, as were a handful of repertoires with anomalous nucleotide sharing. In TCRdb, the immuneACCESS table is reduced to in-frame sequences with V and J assigned. These tables do not hold every clone; where another copy was compared, an unresolved V gene accounts for under half, and the others remain unexplained. V and J calls and clone size are given by that table; D and trimming were obtained from the DNA. Counted in this sample were 110,000 or so clones; roughly 72% of them appeared once. The ten largest clones add up to under 14% of the sample.

Regarding this clone: What antigen it recognizes has not been identified. Base qualities are not provided; no much larger clone lies one nucleotide away.

Trimming takes 0 bases off V and 2 bases off J; junction bases not matched to a gene: 4. CDR1 and CDR2 (SGHNT, YYREEE) derive from the germline V gene (reference sequence). The CDR3 has 15 amino acids, counting the end cysteine and phenylalanine. Only CDR3 DNA remains: 45 bases, in frame from the first base. The cohort was made up of around 720 healthy bone marrow donors. At the time of sampling, all cohort members were nominally healthy, though unrecorded immune exposures were likely present. The donor was CMV seropositive and belonged to the group of 250 to 300 seropositive cohort members. A peripheral blood sample was collected from each donor, and TCR beta sequencing was performed on peripheral blood mononuclear cells. Genomic DNA extraction from the blood cell samples was performed with the Qiagen DNeasy Blood Extraction Kit.

The sample was PBMCs. The sequence is built from TRBV5-4 and TRBJ1-2, and 7 junction bases match TRBD1. This sequence originates from a woman aged 45-65 years in good health and CMV-seropositive. This receptor has the CDR3 CASSLVGGQNYGYTF. DNA sequence: TGTGCCAGCAGCTTGGTGGGGGGACAGAACTATGGCTACACCTTC.